This T cell receptor (beta chain) comes out of a study of shared clonotypes between healthy human individuals. The CDR3 has 18 amino acids. Germline values: CDR1 MNHNS, CDR2 SASEGT. Germline trimming cut 2 bases from V and 3 bases from J; bases unmatched to any gene: 9. Study-level findings and limits: Tissues were not sampled, only blood, and their repertoires likely differ. As a rule, naive subsets had a larger estimated richness than memory subsets.

Comments on this clone: Its specificity is unknown.

Template for every sorted-subset replicate PCR totaled about 200 ng DNA, 25,000 to 30,000 T cell genomes. Only in-frame clones appear in the TCRdb table, and some are missing; sequencing was by immunoSEQ multiplex PCR. The data contain hundreds of thousands of clones, 85% to 95% of them singletons. The naive CD8 subset, CD45RO-negative cells positively selected for CCR7, excluded terminally differentiated effector memory CD45RA+ cells. What was sequenced was naive CD8+ T cells sorted from blood. The chain couples TRBV6-1 to TRBJ2-2; 10 bases are shared with TRBD2. The clonotype was recovered from a man aged 25-45 years in good health. In DNA form, the CDR3 reads TGTGCCAGCAGTGAAAGGGTGGCTAGCGGGAGATACACCGGGGAGCTGTTTTTT. Its translation: CASSERVASGRYTGELFF.